This entry features one T cell receptor (beta chain) sequence. What it recognizes is unknown. Germline V gives CDR1 SGHAT, CDR2 FQNNGV. The CDR3 has 16 amino acids. J gave up 2 bases and V 4 bases, and 7 bases lay outside the gene matches. The sample belongs to a study of blood T cells in healthy people across ages. PBMCs, at least 6 million per sample, were isolated. Broader study findings: Unsorted PBMC input precluded a conclusive naive versus antigen-experienced comparison. TCR beta diversity, measured per million T cells, fell in a roughly linear way with age.

A J-beta primer mix and a sample-barcoded 5' primer were used in a second PCR of about 7 to 11 cycles. All samples yielded 3 million or more CDR3-containing paired-end reads. TCRdb re-called the 5' RACE reads with MiXCR, one entry per CDR3 protein. Among about 680,000 distinct CDR3 sequences listed, 45% to 50% were seen once. The clonotype originates from a woman aged 55-69 years in good health. Sequences were obtained from blood. J is TRBJ2-5 and V is TRBV11-2; 10 bases are shared with TRBD2. The CDR3 DNA reads TGTGCCAGCAGCTCTGGGTCAGCGGGAGGGCAAGAGACCCAGTACTTC. Its protein product is CASSSGSAGGQETQYF.